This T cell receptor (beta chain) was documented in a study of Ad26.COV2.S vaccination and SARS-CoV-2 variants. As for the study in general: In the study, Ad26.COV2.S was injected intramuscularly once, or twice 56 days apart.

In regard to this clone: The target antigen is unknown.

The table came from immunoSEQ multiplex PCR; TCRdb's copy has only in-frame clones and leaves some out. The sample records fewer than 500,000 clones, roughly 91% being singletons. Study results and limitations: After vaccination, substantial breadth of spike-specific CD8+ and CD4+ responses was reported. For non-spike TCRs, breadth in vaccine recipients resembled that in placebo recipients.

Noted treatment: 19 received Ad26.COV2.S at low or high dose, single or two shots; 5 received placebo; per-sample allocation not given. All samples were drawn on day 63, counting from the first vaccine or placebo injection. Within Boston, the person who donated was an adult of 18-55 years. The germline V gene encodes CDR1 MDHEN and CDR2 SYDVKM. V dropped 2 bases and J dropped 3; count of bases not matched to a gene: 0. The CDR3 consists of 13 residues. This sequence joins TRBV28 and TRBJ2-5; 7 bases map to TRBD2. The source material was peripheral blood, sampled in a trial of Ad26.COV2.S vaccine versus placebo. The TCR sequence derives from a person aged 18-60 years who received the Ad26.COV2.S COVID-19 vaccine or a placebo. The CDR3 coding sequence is TGTGCCAGCAGTTTACTAGCGGAAGAGACCCAGTACTTC. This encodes CASSLLAEETQYF.